The entry below gives a single T cell receptor beta chain sequence along with its context. The sample originates from a study of control samples from healthy donors and cancer patients. Assay used: immunoSEQ multiplex PCR; TCRdb lists only in-frame clones, some missing. The sample shows fewer than 200,000 clones, around 95% of them seen only once. Germline V gene sequence: CDR1 SGDLS, CDR2 YYNGEE. This CDR3 region has 13 residues. V was pared by 5 bases and J by 7 bases, with 13 bases between. Sequencing was carried out using blood. The rearrangement links TRBV9 to TRBJ2-1, with D hard to call. This receptor was identified in a woman aged 55-70 years in good health. As DNA, the CDR3 is TGTGCCAGCAGTTCTCCCCCGTTGAATGAGCAGTTCTTC. It encodes CASSSPPLNEQFF. Variable domain in full (rest from reference TRBV9 and TRBJ2-1): DSGVTQTPKHLITATGQRVTLRCSPRSGDLSVYWYQQSLDQGLQFLIQYYNGEERAKGNILERFSAQQFPDLHSELNLSSLELGDSALYFCASSSPPLNEQFFGPGTRLTVL.